The next 10 T cell receptor beta chains were all read from a single sample in a study of blood T cell repertoires in COVID-19. Using immunoSEQ multiplex PCR, the repertoire was profiled, and TCRdb retains in-frame clones only, with some absent. The sample holds around 90,000 clones, about nine tenths seen once. Sequencing input: peripheral blood. These receptors were obtained from a male donor with acute or convalescent COVID-19.

J is TRBJ1-1 and V is TRBV18; 7 bases align to TRBD1. CDR3 size: 14 residues. Germline CDR1 and CDR2: KGHSH and LQKENI. After removal of 5 bases from V and 1 base from J, the junction contained 4 bases not matched to a gene. The CDR3 bases are TGTGCCAGCTCATACAGGGACAGGAACACTGAAGCTTTCTTT. Protein sequence: CASSYRDRNTEAFF.

This chain links TRBV7-9 with TRBJ1-1; a weak D match, TRBD1 (6 bases). This CDR3 contains 16 residues. The germline gives CDR1 SEHNR, CDR2 FQNEAQ (reference sequence). V was pared by 4 bases and J by 5 bases, with 20 bases between. The CDR3 reads CASSSTSRGRRTEAFF. The CDR3 bases are TGTGCCAGCAGCTCCACCTCGCGGGGGCGACGGACTGAAGCTTTCTTT.

As to this clone: The same CDR3 can be traced to other DNA sequences in this sample. This chain links TRBV6-5 with TRBJ1-3; 7 bases align to TRBD1. After removal of 6 bases from V and 4 bases from J, the junction contained 3 bases not matched to a gene. Germline V lookup: CDR1 MNHEY, CDR2 SVGAGI. The CDR3 length is 13 residues. Here the CDR3 reads CASRQGGGNTIYF. The CDR3 region has the DNA TGTGCCAGCAGGCAGGGGGGAGGAAACACCATATATTTT.

The rearrangement joins TRBV7-3 to TRBJ2-3; D ambiguous. The CDR3 length is 14 residues. Germline V gene data show CDR1 as SGHTA and CDR2 as FQGTGA. Trimming took off 5 bases at V and 1 base at J, with 10 bases between the two ends. CDR3 in amino acids: CASSRGPRTDTQYF. DNA of the CDR3: TGTGCCAGCAGCCGTGGGCCACGCACAGATACGCAGTATTTT.

This clone was seen a handful of times. The chain combines TRBV28 with TRBJ1-2, with 10 nucleotides matching TRBD1. The trim removed 4 bases at V and 8 bases at J, leaving 7 bases unmatched. The CDR3 runs to 14 residues. The germline CDR1 and CDR2 sequences are MDHEN and SYDVKM. The CDR3 is CASSYPGQGRGYTF. CDR3 nucleotide sequence: TGTGCCAGCAGTTACCCGGGACAGGGGCGCGGCTACACCTTC.

The chain recombines TRBV28 with TRBJ1-6; no reliable D call. The germline gives CDR1 MDHEN, CDR2 SYDVKM. The length of the CDR3 is 14 residues. The V and J ends lost 11 bases and 5 bases respectively, with 16 bases between them. CDR3 in amino acids: CASHRGSNNSPLHF. As DNA, the CDR3 is TGTGCCTCCCACCGAGGGTCCAATAATTCACCCCTCCACTTT.

This clone came up once. The rearrangement links TRBV9 to TRBJ1-4; no definite D call. This CDR3 comprises 16 residues. Between the trimmed V and J ends, which lost 3 bases and 8 bases, there was a span of 20 bases. CDR1 and CDR2 from the germline V gene are SGDLS and YYNGEE. This CDR3 is CASSAPQIGREEKLFF. Here the CDR3 DNA reads TGTGCCAGCAGCGCCCCCCAGATCGGGAGGGAAGAAAAACTGTTTTTT.

The chain has TRBV30 and TRBJ1-1; D ambiguous. Trimming pared 7 bases from V and 1 base from J, leaving 10 bases between. Germline V lookup: CDR1 GTSNPN, CDR2 SVGIG (reference sequence). This CDR3 is built from 12 residues. The DNA for the CDR3 is TGTGCCTTCGGACTACCGAACACTGAAGCTTTCTTT. As protein: CAFGLPNTEAFF. Full variable domain (outside the CDR3, taken from reference TRBV30 and TRBJ1-1): SQTIHQWPATLVQPVGSPLSLECTVEGTSNPNLYWYRQAAGRGLQLLFYSVGIGQISSEVPQNLSASRPQDRQFILSSKKLLLSDSGFYLCAFGLPNTEAFFGQGTRLTVV.

The genes are TRBV5-1 and TRBJ1-2; weak D call: TRBD1 (6 bases). Germline CDR1 is SGHRS and CDR2 is YFSETQ. V was trimmed by 0 bases and J by 6 bases, leaving 15 bases between them. The CDR3 extends over 15 amino acids. DNA of the CDR3: TGCGCCAGCAGCTTGGCCTGGGGGCGGGAGGATGGCTACACCTTC. Its translation is CASSLAWGREDGYTF.

The CDR3 DNA is TGTGCCAGCAGCTCTAACTCGGACAGCTACGAGCAGTACTTC. It translates to CASSSNSDSYEQYF. The chain links TRBV28 to TRBJ2-7, with D possibly TRBD1 on 6 matching bases. Between the trimmed V and J ends, which lost 6 bases and 3 bases, there was a span of 15 bases. The CDR3 has 14 amino acids. Germline V gene lookup returns CDR1 MDHEN and CDR2 SYDVKM.